This TCR beta chain is drawn from a study of blood T cell repertoires in COVID-19. Study processing details: From reference gene primer amplification, estimates of nucleated cell counts were derived. The protocol was immunoSEQ multiplex PCR, while the TCRdb copy is restricted to in-frame clones and leaves out a portion. V and J calls and clone size follow that table, whereas D and trimming were derived from the DNA. The data hold 160,000 or so clones, with 65% to 85% observed a single time. Participant reports of clinical history set cohort assignment. Sequencing was performed on PBMCs or T cells enriched from blood (not recorded which). This TCR was recovered from a woman aged 40 to 55 with acute COVID-19.

The CDR3 DNA reads TGTGCCAGCTCCGACGGAAGCAGGGGCTATGGCTACACCTTC. It codes for CASSDGSRGYGYTF. V is TRBV18 and J is TRBJ1-2, with a possible D match to TRBD1 (6 bases). Deletions cut 6 bases from V and 4 bases from J, with 15 bases between. From germline, CDR1 is KGHSH and CDR2 LQKENI. There are 14 residues in the CDR3.